This TCR beta chain was recovered during a study of blood T cell repertoires in COVID-19. Study information: Samples taken during acute and convalescent COVID-19 were collected in the United States, Italy and Spain. The analysed material was cDNA or gDNA that came from T cells, B-cell-depleted T cells, or PBMCs.

The CDR3 covers 13 residues. CDR1 and CDR2 from the germline V gene are LNHNV and YYDKDF (reference sequence). The V end was cut by 1 base, the J end by 4 bases, with 7 bases between. In the original analysis: Amplifying reference gene primers gave estimates of nucleated cell counts. Produced via immunoSEQ multiplex PCR; TCRdb's table is partial and in-frame only. The DNA was the basis for D and trimming; V, J and clone size are from that table. The sample records over 100,000 clones, approximately 87% being singletons. The source material was peripheral blood. V and J are TRBV15 and TRBJ1-2; D is unclear. This TCR was recovered from a woman in her fifties or sixties with acute or convalescent COVID-19. The CDR3 loop reads CATSRGEAYGYTF. The CDR3, as DNA: TGTGCCACCAGCAGAGGGGAGGCCTATGGCTACACCTTC.